These 25 T cell receptor beta chains were sequenced from one sample in a study of cytomegalovirus exposure and HLA in healthy donors. The PCR was carried out with 60 Vbeta primers and 13 Jbeta primers. Clones were read by immunoSEQ multiplex PCR, and TCRdb kept only the in-frame ones, dropping some. This sample's table has 140,000 or so clones. The specimen was PBMCs. The receptors stem from a male donor in good health and CMV-seronegative.

The chain uses TRBV5-1 and TRBJ1-2; 7 positions agree with TRBD1. This CDR3 contains 15 residues. Trimming cost V 4 bases and J 6 bases; bases outside gene matches: 12. Per germline, CDR1 SGHRS and CDR2 YFSETQ. CDR3 nucleotide sequence: TGCGCCAGCAGCCCCAGCCCCGGAGGGACAGATGGCTACACCTTC. Encoded protein: CASSPSPGGTDGYTF.

The chain links TRBV5-6 to TRBJ1-2; possibly TRBD1 for D (5 bases). Trimming stripped 4 bases from V and 10 bases from J, with 20 bases between. The germline gives CDR1 SGHDT, CDR2 YYEEEE. The CDR3 is made up of 14 amino acids. CDR3 sequence reads: CASSPGTSGSVYTF. CDR3 DNA sequence: TGTGCCAGCAGCCCCGGGACTTCAGGGTCTGTCTACACCTTC.

This rearrangement joins TRBV18 to TRBJ2-3; D remains ambiguous. The CDR3 length is 14 residues. V lost 3 bases to trimming and J lost 0 bases, with 7 bases between them. Germline CDR1 reads KGHSH; CDR2 reads LQKENI. CDR3 protein: CASSPTSSTDTQYF. DNA of the CDR3: TGTGCCAGCTCACCCACATCTAGCACAGATACGCAGTATTTT.

The rearrangement uses TRBV6-1 and TRBJ2-1; 9 bases align to TRBD2. Unmatched junction bases numbered 12, after V lost 7 bases and J lost 8 bases. The CDR3 runs 15 residues. Germline CDR1 is MNHNS and CDR2 is SASEGT. For the CDR3, the DNA is TGTGCCAGCACCGTTAGCGGGAGCCCGTTTTATGAGCAGTTCTTC. It specifies CASTVSGSPFYEQFF.

The V call is TRBV7-2, the J call TRBJ2-7, with D perhaps matching TRBD1 (5 bases). V was shortened by 6 bases and J by 6 bases, with 12 bases between the two germline ends. Germline V gene data show CDR1 as SGHTA and CDR2 as FQGNSA. This CDR3 has 12 residues. CDR3 sequence: CASRSQGSEQYF. The CDR3, as DNA: TGTGCCAGCAGGTCGCAGGGTAGCGAGCAGTACTTC.

The chain carries TRBV11-2 and TRBJ2-5; a possible D gene is TRBD1 (5 bases). Germline-derived CDR1 and CDR2 are SGHAT and FQNNGV. V lost 5 bases and J lost 5, with 21 bases in between. This CDR3 is built from 16 residues. The CDR3 DNA reads as TGTGCCAGCAGCCGCCAGACGGCAGGGAATGGGGAGACCCAGTACTTC. Amino acid sequence: CASSRQTAGNGETQYF.

The rearrangement links TRBV28 to TRBJ1-1; D is perhaps TRBD1 (5 bases). CDR3 length: 17 residues. The V end lost 7 bases, the J end lost 0 bases, and 21 bases lay between the germline ends. From germline, CDR1 is MDHEN and CDR2 SYDVKM. The CDR3 protein is CASTPIGGVFLNTEAFF. The CDR3 nucleotides are TGTGCCAGCACTCCTATCGGGGGGGTCTTTCTGAACACTGAAGCTTTCTTT.

The J gene is TRBJ2-3, the V gene TRBV5-1; 10 bases align to TRBD2. In germline, CDR1 is SGHRS, CDR2 YFSETQ. The CDR3 has 19 residues. Trimming removed 0 bases from V and 0 bases from J; junction bases left unmatched: 10. CDR3 sequence (DNA): TGCGCCAGCAGCTTGGAACTAGCGGGGTCTTTGATGAGCACAGATACGCAGTATTTT. This gives the protein CASSLELAGSLMSTDTQYF.

This rearrangement joins TRBV9 to TRBJ2-7; 7 nucleotides agree with TRBD1. The CDR3 totals 14 residues. After removal of 3 bases from V and 3 bases from J, the junction contained 6 bases not matched to a gene. The V gene's germline CDR1 is SGDLS and CDR2 YYNGEE. CDR3 protein: CASSASTGIYEQYF. Here the CDR3 DNA reads TGTGCCAGCAGCGCCTCGACAGGGATCTACGAGCAGTACTTC.

The rearrangement uses TRBV7-2 and TRBJ1-2; 7 positions match TRBD1. V dropped 4 bases and J dropped 6; count of bases not matched to a gene: 8. There are 14 residues in the CDR3. The germline V gene has CDR1 SGHTA and CDR2 FQGNSA. CDR3 DNA: TGTGCCAGCAGCTATAGACAGGGCGAAGATGGCTACACCTTC. It encodes CASSYRQGEDGYTF.

V usage is TRBV27 and J usage is TRBJ2-7; 10 bases line up with TRBD2. Germline values: CDR1 MNHEY, CDR2 SMNVEV (reference sequence). J gave up 6 bases and V 5 bases, and 7 bases lay outside the gene matches. The CDR3 has 14 residues. CDR3: CASSIGLAGVEQYF. The CDR3 region has the DNA TGTGCCAGCAGTATCGGGCTAGCGGGAGTCGAGCAGTACTTC.

The chain combines TRBV9 with TRBJ2-3; D perhaps matches TRBD1 (7 bases). The V gene's germline CDR1 is SGDLS and CDR2 YYNGEE. The CDR3 is made up of 14 amino acids. With 4 bases removed from V and 6 bases from J, the gap between germline ends came to 15 bases. CDR3 coding DNA: TGTGCCAGCAGCTCCAGCTCAGGGGGGGATACGCAGTATTTT. The encoded protein is CASSSSSGGDTQYF. The whole variable domain, filled in from reference TRBV9 and TRBJ2-3, reads DSGVTQTPKHLITATGQRVTLRCSPRSGDLSVYWYQQSLDQGLQFLIQYYNGEERAKGNILERFSAQQFPDLHSELNLSSLELGDSALYFCASSSSSGGDTQYFGPGTRLTVL.

The J gene is TRBJ2-2, the V gene TRBV6-1, with D tentatively TRBD1 (6 bases). The CDR3 is made up of 14 amino acids. V lost 10 bases and J lost 3, with 15 bases in between. CDR1 is MNHNS and CDR2 is SASEGT in the germline V gene. The CDR3 DNA sequence: TGTGCCAACAGGGAGTACGAGGACACCGGGGAGCTGTTTTTT. This codes for CANREYEDTGELFF.

The chain employs TRBV6-1 and TRBJ1-5, with 7 positions matching TRBD1. V lost 8 bases, J lost 2 bases, and 3 bases stayed unmatched. Germline V CDR1 and CDR2: MNHNS, SASEGT. This CDR3 is built from 13 residues. The CDR3 DNA follows: TGTGCCAGCCACAGGGGCGGCAATCAGCCCCAGCATTTT. Translation: CASHRGGNQPQHF.

This sequence joins TRBV30 and TRBJ2-1; 9 nucleotides align to TRBD1. The CDR3 covers 13 residues. Germline values: CDR1 GTSNPN, CDR2 SVGIG (reference sequence). V dropped 5 bases and J dropped 6; count of bases not matched to a gene: 5. In DNA, the CDR3 is TGTGCCTGGGAGATGACAGGGGGCAATGAGCAGTTCTTC. It is translated as CAWEMTGGNEQFF.

The chain uses TRBV29-1 and TRBJ1-1, with D hard to call. V lost 3 bases and J 2 bases, leaving 10 bases between the germline ends. The CDR3 sequence is 13 residues long. The germline V gene encodes CDR1 SQVTM and CDR2 ANQGSEA. CDR3 DNA: TGCAGCGTTGAGTTCAAGCCTAACACTGAAGCTTTCTTT. The encoded protein is CSVEFKPNTEAFF.

The chain links TRBV27 to TRBJ1-2; the match to TRBD1 covers 12 bases. CDR3 size: 15 residues. The germline V gene has CDR1 MNHEY and CDR2 SMNVEV (reference sequence). The junction had 9 bases not matched to a gene; V was cut back by 5 bases and J by 8 bases. The CDR3 protein is CASSTRDRGLGGYTF. The CDR3 bases are TGTGCCAGCAGTACCCGGGACAGGGGGCTGGGAGGCTACACCTTC.

The CDR3 loop is CASTGSLGIGEQYF. CDR3 nucleotides: TGTGCCAGCACTGGGAGTCTGGGCATAGGCGAGCAGTACTTC. This chain joins TRBV6-5 and TRBJ2-7; a possible D gene is TRBD2 (5 bases). Trimming cost V 7 bases and J 6 bases, with 19 bases left between them. This CDR3 comprises 14 residues. Looked up from germline, CDR1 is MNHEY and CDR2 is SVGAGI.

The CDR3 DNA reads TGTGCCAGCAGCGTAGATGGCGGGGGGGCCAATGAGCAGTTCTTC. Its protein product is CASSVDGGGANEQFF. The chain links TRBV9 to TRBJ2-1, with 9 bases identical to TRBD2. Trimming removed 0 bases from V and 6 bases from J; junction bases left unmatched: 4. Germline lookup yields CDR1 SGDLS and CDR2 YYNGEE. The CDR3 loop spans 15 amino acids.

J is TRBJ1-5 and V is TRBV6-6; 8 nucleotides agree with TRBD1. Germline V CDR1 and CDR2: MNHNY, SVGAGI (reference sequence). This CDR3 contains 13 residues. Trimming cost V 2 bases and J 12 bases; bases outside gene matches: 6. The CDR3 DNA is TGTGCCAGCAGTTACGGGGGACAGGTGCGCCAGCATTTT. It specifies CASSYGGQVRQHF.

The chain recombines TRBV6-1 with TRBJ1-2; perhaps TRBD1 as D (6 bases). Trimming took off 7 bases at V and 7 bases at J, with 13 bases between the two ends. There are 12 residues in the CDR3. Germline values: CDR1 MNHNS, CDR2 SASEGT. CDR3 DNA sequence: TGTGCCAGCACATCAGGGGACCTTGGCTACACCTTC. Translating it yields CASTSGDLGYTF.

The rearrangement links TRBV19 to TRBJ1-5, with a weak D call TRBD1 (5 bases). The CDR3 is made up of 15 amino acids. The germline V gene has CDR1 LNHDA and CDR2 SQIVND (reference sequence). With 7 bases removed from V and 0 bases from J, the gap between germline ends came to 13 bases. The CDR3 sequence: CASILGPYSNQPQHF. The CDR3 DNA follows: TGTGCCAGTATCCTGGGGCCCTATAGCAATCAGCCCCAGCATTTT.

This chain connects TRBV2 to TRBJ2-5, with 12 positions matching TRBD2. This CDR3 region has 17 residues. The germline CDR1 and CDR2 sequences are SNHLY and FYNNEI. V gave up 3 bases and J gave up 5 bases; unmatched junction bases: 10. The CDR3 nucleotides are TGTGCCAGCAGTGAGAAATGGCTAGCGGGAGGGTGGGAGACCCAGTACTTC. Translating it yields CASSEKWLAGGWETQYF.

The chain is built from TRBV30 and TRBJ2-7, with a possible D match to TRBD1 (6 bases). Germline V gene data show CDR1 as GTSNPN and CDR2 as SVGIG (reference sequence). Trimming removed 4 bases from V and 1 base from J, with 14 bases in between. There are 14 residues in the CDR3. The DNA of the CDR3 is TGTGCCTGGACCAGGACAGTTAATTCCTACGAGCAGTACTTC. Translated: CAWTRTVNSYEQYF.

The chain couples TRBV7-9 to TRBJ2-7; TRBD1 might be the D (7 bases). V lost 5 bases and J lost 4, with 18 bases in between. CDR1 SEHNR and CDR2 FQNEAQ come from the germline V gene (reference sequence). This CDR3 has 15 amino acids. The CDR3 here is CASSPSSTGTYEQYF. CDR3 DNA: TGTGCCAGCAGCCCTTCTTCGACAGGGACTTACGAGCAGTACTTC.